This T cell receptor beta chain is from a study of long-term antiretroviral therapy in people with HIV. People in the study who had HIV all got their treatment in the United States. This was the immunoSEQ v3.0 assay at survey level. Sequencing targeted roughly 40,000-50,000 T-cell genomes per sample. Only in-frame clones appear in the TCRdb table, and some are missing; sequencing was by immunoSEQ multiplex PCR. The data hold 15,000 to 20,000 clones, with around 77% observed a single time. The CDR3 is 15 amino acids. CDR1 and CDR2 from the germline V gene are SNHLY and FYNNEI. V was clipped by 6 bases and J by 4 bases; unmatched bases: 3.

The source was unsorted PBMCs, collected 2.3 years after starting antiretroviral therapy. V and J are TRBV2 and TRBJ2-1; 13 nucleotides align to TRBD2. This sequence originates from a woman between 40 and 55 years old with HIV. The CDR3 bases are TGTGCCAGCAGCGGGACTAGCGGGATTTACAATGAGCAGTTCTTC. Translated, it gives CASSGTSGIYNEQFF.